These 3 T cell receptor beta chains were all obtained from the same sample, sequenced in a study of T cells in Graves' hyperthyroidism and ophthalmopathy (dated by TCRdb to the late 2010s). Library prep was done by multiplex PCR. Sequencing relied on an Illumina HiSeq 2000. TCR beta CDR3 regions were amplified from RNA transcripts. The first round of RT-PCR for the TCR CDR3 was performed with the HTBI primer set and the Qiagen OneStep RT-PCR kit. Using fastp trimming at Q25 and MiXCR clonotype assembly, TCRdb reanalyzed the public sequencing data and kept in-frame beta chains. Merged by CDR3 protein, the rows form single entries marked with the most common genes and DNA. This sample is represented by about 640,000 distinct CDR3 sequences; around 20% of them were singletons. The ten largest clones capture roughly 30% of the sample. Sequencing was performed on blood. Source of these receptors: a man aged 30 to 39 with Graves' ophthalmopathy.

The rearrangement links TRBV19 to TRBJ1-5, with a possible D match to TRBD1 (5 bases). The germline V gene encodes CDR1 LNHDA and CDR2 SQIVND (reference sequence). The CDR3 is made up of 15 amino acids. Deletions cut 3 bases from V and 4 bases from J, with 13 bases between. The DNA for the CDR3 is TGTGCCAGTAGTATCCGTGGGGCAACTAATCAGCCCCAGCATTTT. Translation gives CASSIRGATNQPQHF. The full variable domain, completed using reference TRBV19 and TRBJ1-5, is DGGITQSPKYLFRKEGQNVTLSCEQNLNHDAMYWYRQDPGQGLRLIYYSQIVNDFQKGDIAEGYSVSREKKESFPLTVTSAQKNPTAFYLCASSIRGATNQPQHFGDGTRLSIL.

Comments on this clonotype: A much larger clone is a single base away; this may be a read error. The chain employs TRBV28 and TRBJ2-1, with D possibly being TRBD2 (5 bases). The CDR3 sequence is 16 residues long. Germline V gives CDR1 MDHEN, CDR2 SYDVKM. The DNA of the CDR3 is TGTGCCAGCAGTTTAGGGAGACAATTCTCCTACAGTGAGCAGTTCTTC. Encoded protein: CASSLGRQFSYSEQFF.

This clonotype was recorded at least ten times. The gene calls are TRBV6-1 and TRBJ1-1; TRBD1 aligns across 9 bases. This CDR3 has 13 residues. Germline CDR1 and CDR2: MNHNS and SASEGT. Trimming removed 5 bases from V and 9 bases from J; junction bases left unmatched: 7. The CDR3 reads CASSQEGTGKAFF. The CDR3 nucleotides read TGTGCCAGCAGTCAAGAGGGGACAGGGAAAGCTTTCTTT.